The present T cell receptor beta chain was sequenced within a study of monozygotic twins with inflammatory bowel disease. Per-sample cDNA came from eight separate reactions. Two rounds of nested PCR, of 16 and 9 cycles, were run on TCRalpha and TCRbeta cDNA. From the 5' RACE reads, TCRdb lists one entry per CDR3 protein and no DNA. In total, the table holds 300,000 to 350,000 distinct CDR3 sequences. Germline V lookup: CDR1 SGHVS, CDR2 FQNEAQ. The CDR3 loop spans 12 amino acids. Notes on the study in general: IBD patients displayed reduced TCRbeta diversity (inverse Simpson) when set against healthy co-twins.

Remarks on this clonotype: Its antigen is still unknown.

Sequences were obtained from blood. This receptor was obtained from a human donor with ulcerative colitis or Crohn's disease, or a healthy co-twin of an affected twin (not recorded which). The chain carries TRBV7-8 and TRBJ1-2. This chain's CDR3 is CASSSVNYGYTF.